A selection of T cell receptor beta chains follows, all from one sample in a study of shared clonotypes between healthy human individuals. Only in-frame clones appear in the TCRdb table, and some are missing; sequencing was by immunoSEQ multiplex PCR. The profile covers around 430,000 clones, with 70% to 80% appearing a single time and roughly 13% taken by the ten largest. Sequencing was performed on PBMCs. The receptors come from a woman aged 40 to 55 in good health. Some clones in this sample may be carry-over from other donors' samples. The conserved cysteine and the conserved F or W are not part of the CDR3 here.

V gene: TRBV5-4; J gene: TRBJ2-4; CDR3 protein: ASSTGTDKAKNIQY
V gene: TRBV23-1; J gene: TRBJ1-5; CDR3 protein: ASSCSGPQH
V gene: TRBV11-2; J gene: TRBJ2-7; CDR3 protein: ASSLGGDEY
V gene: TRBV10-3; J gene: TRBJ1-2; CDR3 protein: AISGPETYGYT
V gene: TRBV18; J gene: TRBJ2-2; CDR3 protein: ASSAAGDRGTAGELF
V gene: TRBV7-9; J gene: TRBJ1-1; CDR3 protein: ASSLAGGARNTEAF
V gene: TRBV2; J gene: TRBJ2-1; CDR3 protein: ASSVGQGAFYEQF
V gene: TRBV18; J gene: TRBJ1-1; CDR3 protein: ASSPATGGDTEAF
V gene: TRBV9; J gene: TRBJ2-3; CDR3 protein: ASSKDRENTDTQY
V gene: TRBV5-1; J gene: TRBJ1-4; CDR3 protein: ASSSSGQGDEKLF
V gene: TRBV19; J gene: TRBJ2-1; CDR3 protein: ASSTLSGTSSYNEQF
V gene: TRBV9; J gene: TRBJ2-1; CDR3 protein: ASSVVVAGGLGEQF
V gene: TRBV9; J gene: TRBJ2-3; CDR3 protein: ASSVDGSTDTQY
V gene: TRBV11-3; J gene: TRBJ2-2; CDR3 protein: ASSSASGELF
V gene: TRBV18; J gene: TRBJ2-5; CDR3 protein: ASSPPGGVSRETQY
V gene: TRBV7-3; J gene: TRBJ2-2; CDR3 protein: ASSPLAGGLSGELF
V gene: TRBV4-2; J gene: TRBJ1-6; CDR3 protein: ASSHIQGAGSPLH
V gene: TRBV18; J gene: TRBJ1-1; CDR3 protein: ASSPRDGSAF
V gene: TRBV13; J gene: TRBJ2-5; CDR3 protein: ASSVTGTAQETQY
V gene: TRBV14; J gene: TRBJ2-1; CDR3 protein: ASSLDRFSYNEQF
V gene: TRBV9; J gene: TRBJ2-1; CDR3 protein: ASSDRTSGRPEQF
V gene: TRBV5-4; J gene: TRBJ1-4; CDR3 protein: ASSLMQGPNEKLF
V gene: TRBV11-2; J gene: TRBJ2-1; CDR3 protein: ASSSGTGARNEQF
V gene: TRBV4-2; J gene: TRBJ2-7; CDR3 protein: ASSQDQREVLYEQY
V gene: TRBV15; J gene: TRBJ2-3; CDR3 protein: ATSRGTSETDTQY
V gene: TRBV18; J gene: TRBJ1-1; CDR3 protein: ASFRQSPPPEAF
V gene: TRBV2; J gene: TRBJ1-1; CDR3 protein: ASSVLAKNTEAF
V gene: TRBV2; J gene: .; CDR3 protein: ASSGLLAGGSYEQY
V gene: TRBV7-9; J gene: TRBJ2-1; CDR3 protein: ASSYSSGMPHNEQF
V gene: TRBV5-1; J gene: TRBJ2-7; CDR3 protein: ASSLLSEGQTSHEQY
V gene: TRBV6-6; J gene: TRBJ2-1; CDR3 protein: ASSPQGSSYNEQF
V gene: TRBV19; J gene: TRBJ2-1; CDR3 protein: ASSIGQNNEQF
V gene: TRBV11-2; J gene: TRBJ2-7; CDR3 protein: ASSKRFGGNYEQY
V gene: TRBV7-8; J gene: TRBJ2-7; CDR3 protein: ASSLAVDYEQY
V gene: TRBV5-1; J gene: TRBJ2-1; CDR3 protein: ASRQTSNEQF
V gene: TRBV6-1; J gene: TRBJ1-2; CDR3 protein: ASSKDPHYT
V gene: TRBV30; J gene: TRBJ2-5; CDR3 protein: AWGTGGWAQY
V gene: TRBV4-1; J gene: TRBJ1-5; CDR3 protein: ASSQPLGGVKSAGNQPQH
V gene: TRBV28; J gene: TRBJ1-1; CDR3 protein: ASSSPAGVNTEAF
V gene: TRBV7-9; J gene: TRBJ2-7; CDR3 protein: ASSLYEGYEQY
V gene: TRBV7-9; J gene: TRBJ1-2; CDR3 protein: ASSTKQGAYYGYT
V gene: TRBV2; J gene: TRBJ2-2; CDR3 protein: ASSERTTGELF
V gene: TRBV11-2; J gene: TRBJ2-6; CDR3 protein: ASSPVGAYRSGANVLT
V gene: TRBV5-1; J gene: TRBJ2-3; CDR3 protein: ASSLNLVSTDTQY
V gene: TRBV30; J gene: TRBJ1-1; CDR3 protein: AWSVIDGWGEAF
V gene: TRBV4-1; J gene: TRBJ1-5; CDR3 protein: ASSQGTRGSSQPQH